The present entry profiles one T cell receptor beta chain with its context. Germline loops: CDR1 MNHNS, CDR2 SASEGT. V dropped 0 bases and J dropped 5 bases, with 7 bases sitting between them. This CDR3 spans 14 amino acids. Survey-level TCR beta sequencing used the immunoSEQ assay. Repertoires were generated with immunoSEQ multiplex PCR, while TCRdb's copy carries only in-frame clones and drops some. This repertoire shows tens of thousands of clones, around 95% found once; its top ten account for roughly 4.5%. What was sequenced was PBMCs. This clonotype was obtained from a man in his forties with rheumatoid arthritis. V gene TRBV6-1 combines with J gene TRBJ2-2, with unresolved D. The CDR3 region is CASSEAELTGELFF. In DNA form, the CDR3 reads TGTGCCAGCAGTGAAGCGGAACTTACCGGGGAGCTGTTTTTT.